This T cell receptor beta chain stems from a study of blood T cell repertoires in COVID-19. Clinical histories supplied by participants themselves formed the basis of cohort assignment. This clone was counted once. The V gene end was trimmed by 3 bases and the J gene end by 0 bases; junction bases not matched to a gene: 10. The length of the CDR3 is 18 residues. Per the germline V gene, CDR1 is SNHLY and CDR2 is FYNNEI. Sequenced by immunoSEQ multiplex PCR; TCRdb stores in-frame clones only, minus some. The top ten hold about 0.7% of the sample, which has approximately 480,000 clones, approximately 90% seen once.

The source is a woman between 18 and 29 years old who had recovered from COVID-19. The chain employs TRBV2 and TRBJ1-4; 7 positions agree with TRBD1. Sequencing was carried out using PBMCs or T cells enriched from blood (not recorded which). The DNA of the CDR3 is TGTGCCAGCAGTGACCCCGGGACAGCAGATGCAACTAATGAAAAACTGTTTTTT. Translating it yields CASSDPGTADATNEKLFF.